Included here is one T cell receptor beta chain sequence, with context. Its antigen is undetermined. In germline, CDR1 is GTSNPN, CDR2 SVGIG (reference sequence). Trimming cost V 0 bases and J 2 bases, with 13 bases left between them. This CDR3 spans 16 amino acids. Method: immunoSEQ multiplex PCR; TCRdb's copy keeps in-frame clones and lacks some. This table has about 85,000 clones, about 82% appearing once. These data come from a study of T cell clones after liver transplantation. Study-level points and caveats: Small, mixed patient groups and varying post-transplant times limit these conclusions.

The source of this sequence is a human patient who received a liver transplant. Some T cells may arise from the graft donor. The chain combines TRBV30 with TRBJ2-2; D might be TRBD2 (5 bases). The sequenced sample was CD4+ T cells from blood, obtained around 42 months after liver transplant. The CDR3, as DNA: TGTGCCTGGAGTGTCCGAATAGGGAGAAACACCGGGGAGCTGTTTTTT. This codes for CAWSVRIGRNTGELFF.